One sample yielded the 28 T cell receptor beta chains listed below, sequenced in a study of cytomegalovirus exposure and HLA in healthy donors. Generated by immunoSEQ multiplex PCR, the TCRdb table keeps only in-frame clones and is missing some. The sample has almost 75,000 clones; 70% to 90% are singletons. Material: PBMCs. The receptors stem from a man aged 30-40 years in good health and CMV-seronegative.

This clone appeared a single time. The chain combines TRBV5-6 with TRBJ1-4, with TRBD1 matching over 9 bases. The CDR3 has 14 amino acids. V lost 3 bases and J lost 8; bases outside the gene matches: 5. Germline values: CDR1 SGHDT, CDR2 YYEEEE. The CDR3 DNA follows: TGTGCCAGCAGCTGGGGACAGGGTGGCGAAAAACTGTTTTTT. This encodes CASSWGQGGEKLFF.

The chain links TRBV5-1 to TRBJ2-1; TRBD1 matches at 8 bases. Germline CDR1 is SGHRS and CDR2 is YFSETQ. This CDR3 has 15 residues. Trimming removed 3 bases from V and 4 bases from J; junction bases left unmatched: 6. CDR3 region: CASSSGDRSYNEQFF. The CDR3 region has the DNA TGCGCCAGCAGCTCGGGGGACAGGAGTTACAATGAGCAGTTCTTC.

The chain has TRBV6-6 and TRBJ2-2; D is uncertain. The V end was cut by 7 bases, the J end by 4 bases, with 19 bases between. CDR1 and CDR2 (germline): MNHNY, SVGAGI (reference sequence). The CDR3 contains 16 residues. Written as DNA, the CDR3 is TGTGCCAGCATTAACACGCGCGGCGGATTCACCGGGGAGCTGTTTTTT. This gives the protein CASINTRGGFTGELFF.

The V and J genes are TRBV11-3 and TRBJ2-1, with a weak D call TRBD1 (5 bases). This CDR3 spans 12 amino acids. The germline V and J ends were trimmed by 1 base and 8 bases, with 6 bases remaining between them. Germline values: CDR1 SGHNT, CDR2 YENEEA. This CDR3 reads CASSLGGHEQFF. In nucleotides, the CDR3 is TGTGCCAGCAGCTTAGGGGGCCATGAGCAGTTCTTC. Full variable domain (remainder filled in from reference TRBV11-3 and TRBJ2-1): EAGVVQSPRYKIIEKKQPVAFWCNPISGHNTLYWYLQNLGQGPELLIRYENEEAVDDSQLPKDRFSAERLKGVDSTLKIQPAELGDSAVYLCASSLGGHEQFFGPGTRLTVL.

The V gene is TRBV29-1, the J gene TRBJ1-1; no clear D gene. Germline V gives CDR1 SQVTM, CDR2 ANQGSEA. This CDR3 region has 13 residues. V lost 4 bases and J lost 2, with 11 bases in between. The CDR3 spells CSVVRVSNTEAFF. CDR3 DNA sequence: TGCAGCGTTGTTCGGGTCTCCAACACTGAAGCTTTCTTT.

V gene TRBV7-2 combines with J gene TRBJ2-5; D uncertain. The CDR3 sequence is 17 residues long. Trimming took off 5 bases at V and 0 bases at J, with 19 bases between the two ends. The germline V gene has CDR1 SGHTA and CDR2 FQGNSA. The CDR3 region is CASSPTPVYYYQETQYF. CDR3 sequence (DNA): TGTGCCAGCAGCCCCACACCCGTTTATTATTACCAAGAGACCCAGTACTTC.

The V gene is TRBV6-4, the J gene TRBJ1-1; D remains ambiguous. V was shortened by 6 bases and J by 2 bases, with 10 bases between the two germline ends. The CDR3 length is 13 residues. Germline V gives CDR1 MRHNA, CDR2 SNTAGT. The CDR3: CASSADKNTEAFF. The CDR3 DNA reads as TGTGCCAGCAGCGCCGACAAAAACACTGAAGCTTTCTTT.

The rearrangement joins TRBV27 to TRBJ1-1; TRBD1 is a possible D gene (5 bases). The CDR3 totals 19 residues. The germline CDR1 and CDR2 sequences are MNHEY and SMNVEV (reference sequence). V dropped 5 bases and J dropped 5 bases, with 30 bases sitting between them. Here the CDR3 reads CASSPRRTGPPSEKTEAFF. The CDR3 coding sequence is TGTGCCAGCAGTCCCAGAAGAACAGGACCCCCGAGTGAGAAAACTGAAGCTTTCTTT.

The chain has TRBV12-5 and TRBJ2-5; 7 nucleotides line up with TRBD2. Per the germline V gene, CDR1 is LGHNT and CDR2 is FRNRAP. V trimming: 1 base; J trimming: 7 bases; junction bases outside the gene matches: 3. The CDR3 is made up of 13 amino acids. CDR3 amino acids: CASGLGLAPTQYF. The CDR3, as DNA: TGTGCTAGTGGTTTGGGACTAGCACCGACCCAGTACTTC.

The gene calls are TRBV7-2 and TRBJ1-4, with D possibly TRBD1 on 6 matching bases. Germline loops: CDR1 SGHTA, CDR2 FQGNSA. V was cut by 7 bases and J by 8 bases, with 17 bases left in between. The CDR3 length is 14 residues. The CDR3 sequence is CASTLQGSREKLFF. The CDR3 DNA follows: TGTGCCAGCACCCTCCAGGGGAGTAGGGAAAAACTGTTTTTT.

The rearrangement joins TRBV19 to TRBJ2-5; tentative D call: TRBD2 (6 bases). V shed 1 base and J shed 1 base, with 7 bases lying between them. Germline V gene sequence: CDR1 LNHDA, CDR2 SQIVND (reference sequence). This CDR3 has 14 amino acids. CDR3 in amino acids: CASSIVGGQETQYF. CDR3 nucleotide sequence: TGTGCCAGTAGTATAGTGGGGGGCCAAGAGACCCAGTACTTC. The variable domain in full, with the rest retrieved from reference TRBV19 and TRBJ2-5, is DGGITQSPKYLFRKEGQNVTLSCEQNLNHDAMYWYRQDPGQGLRLIYYSQIVNDFQKGDIAEGYSVSREKKESFPLTVTSAQKNPTAFYLCASSIVGGQETQYFGPGTRLLVL.

This rearrangement joins TRBV10-3 to TRBJ2-7; TRBD2 might be the D (5 bases). V dropped 6 bases and J dropped 3 bases, with 18 bases sitting between them. The CDR3 spans 15 residues. Germline CDR1 reads ENHRY; CDR2 reads SYGVKD. CDR3 sequence: CAISLTGRGSYEQYF. Written as DNA, the CDR3 is TGTGCCATCAGCCTTACCGGACGGGGTAGCTACGAGCAGTACTTC.

This chain links TRBV5-1 with TRBJ2-1; D is possibly TRBD2 (6 bases). V was cut by 4 bases and J by 6 bases, with 8 bases left in between. The CDR3 has 12 amino acids. The germline V gene has CDR1 SGHRS and CDR2 YFSETQ. The DNA for the CDR3 is TGCGCCAGCAGCCGACTAGGCAATGAGCAGTTCTTC. Translating it yields CASSRLGNEQFF.

The chain recombines TRBV7-9 with TRBJ1-3; D uncertain. Trimming removed 5 bases from V and 1 base from J, with 9 bases in between. The germline CDR1 and CDR2 sequences are SEHNR and FQNEAQ (reference sequence). The CDR3 runs to 14 residues. As DNA, the CDR3 is TGTGCCAGCAGCCAGGCCCTATCTGGAAACACCATATATTTT. Protein sequence: CASSQALSGNTIYF.

V gene TRBV10-1 combines with J gene TRBJ1-2; possible D gene TRBD1, 6 bases. The CDR3 is made up of 14 amino acids. Trimming stripped 8 bases from V and 4 bases from J, with 17 bases between. CDR1 is WNHNN and CDR2 is SYGVQD in the germline V gene (reference sequence). This CDR3 is CASSEGGVGYGYTF. In DNA form, the CDR3 reads TGCGCCAGCTCTGAAGGGGGAGTCGGCTATGGCTACACCTTC.

This clone was counted a single time. The chain combines TRBV30 with TRBJ2-2; TRBD1 matches at 11 bases. Germline CDR1 reads GTSNPN; CDR2 reads SVGIG (reference sequence). The CDR3 is made up of 17 amino acids. The ends lost 1 base at V and 5 bases at J; junction bases unmatched: 9. The CDR3 sequence is CAWSAMWTGGGTGELFF. In DNA, the CDR3 is TGTGCCTGGAGTGCAATGTGGACAGGGGGCGGGACCGGGGAGCTGTTTTTT.

The CDR3 DNA reads as TGTGCCAGCAGTCTAATGACAGGGGACACTGAAGCTTTCTTT. Amino acids: CASSLMTGDTEAFF. J is TRBJ1-1 and V is TRBV27, with TRBD1 identical over 8 bases. Trimming at V came to 5 bases and at J to 3 bases, leaving 5 bases not matched to a gene. There are 14 residues in the CDR3. Germline-derived CDR1 and CDR2 are MNHEY and SMNVEV (reference sequence).

The gene calls are TRBV11-1 and TRBJ1-1, with TRBD1 matching 9 bases. The trim removed 4 bases at V and 2 bases at J, leaving 8 bases unmatched. Germline CDR1 reads SGHAT; CDR2 reads FQDESV (reference sequence). The CDR3 has 16 amino acids. The DNA for the CDR3 is TGTGCCAGCAGCTCCGGGACAGGGTTTTATAACACTGAAGCTTTCTTT. The encoded protein is CASSSGTGFYNTEAFF.

This clone was seen a handful of times. The chain joins TRBV14 to TRBJ1-2, with 8 nucleotides matching TRBD1. Germline V lookup: CDR1 SGHDN, CDR2 FVKESK. The CDR3 is 12 residues long. The trim removed 4 bases at V and 6 bases at J, leaving 1 base unmatched. The CDR3: CASSLQGDGYTF. The CDR3 nucleotides are TGTGCCAGCAGCCTACAGGGGGATGGCTACACCTTC.

The genes are TRBV28 and TRBJ1-5; D gene uncertain. CDR3 size: 14 residues. Trimming removed 6 bases from V and 4 bases from J, with 13 bases in between. Germline CDR1 reads MDHEN; CDR2 reads SYDVKM. CDR3 bases: TGTGCCAGCAGCGGACTAGCAGTGAATCAGCCCCAGCATTTT. Its translation: CASSGLAVNQPQHF.

This sequence joins TRBV9 and TRBJ2-5; TRBD1 might be the D (6 bases). V was trimmed by 0 bases and J by 3 bases, leaving 9 bases between them. This CDR3 has 14 amino acids. The germline gives CDR1 SGDLS, CDR2 YYNGEE. The CDR3 is CASSVGAGEETQYF. CDR3 DNA: TGTGCCAGCAGCGTAGGGGCAGGGGAAGAGACCCAGTACTTC.

The V and J genes are TRBV19 and TRBJ1-1; no clear D gene. CDR3 size: 13 residues. Germline V gives CDR1 LNHDA, CDR2 SQIVND (reference sequence). Trimming removed 11 bases at V and 1 base at J, with 14 bases between. The CDR3 spells CAPKESSNTEAFF. CDR3 coding DNA: TGTGCCCCTAAAGAGAGCTCGAACACTGAAGCTTTCTTT.

The chain links TRBV4-1 to TRBJ1-2; 11 bases agree with TRBD1. The germline gives CDR1 MGHRA, CDR2 YSYEKL. Trimming cost V 0 bases and J 6 bases; bases outside gene matches: 9. This CDR3 has 17 amino acids. The DNA of the CDR3 is TGCGCCAGCAGCCAAGATGTTGGGACAGGGGGTTTCAATGGCTACACCTTC. The encoded protein is CASSQDVGTGGFNGYTF.

J is TRBJ2-5 and V is TRBV5-6, with D perhaps matching TRBD1 (5 bases). Germline V gene lookup returns CDR1 SGHDT and CDR2 YYEEEE. V was trimmed by 0 bases and J by 2 bases, leaving 8 bases between them. The CDR3 sequence is 14 residues long. Here the CDR3 DNA reads TGTGCCAGCAGCTTGGGGGGCAAGCAAGAGACCCAGTACTTC. Translation: CASSLGGKQETQYF. The full variable domain, its missing parts supplied by reference TRBV5-6 and TRBJ2-5, is DAGVTQSPTHLIKTRGQQVTLRCSPKSGHDTVSWYQQALGQGPQFIFQYYEEEERQRGNFPDRFSGHQFPNYSSELNVNALLLGDSALYLCASSLGGKQETQYFGPGTRLLVL.

The chain uses TRBV6-1 and TRBJ2-7, with TRBD2 matching over 16 bases. Germline values: CDR1 MNHNS, CDR2 SASEGT. The CDR3 contains 15 residues. Trimming took 8 bases from V and 2 from J; bases not matched to a gene: 3. In DNA, the CDR3 is TGTGCCAGCTTTGGGACTAGCGGGAGGGCCTACGAGCAGTACGTC. Translated: CASFGTSGRAYEQYV.

The genes are TRBV7-3 and TRBJ1-1; D possibly corresponds to TRBD1 (5 bases). Between the trimmed V and J ends, which lost 10 bases and 3 bases, there was a span of 15 bases. This CDR3 has 13 residues. Per the germline V gene, CDR1 is SGHTA and CDR2 is FQGTGA. Here the CDR3 DNA reads TGTGCCACTCGGAAGACAGTCGACACTGAAGCTTTCTTT. Translation: CATRKTVDTEAFF.

The J gene is TRBJ1-5, the V gene TRBV4-1; 7 bases are a match to TRBD1. The V gene end was trimmed by 1 base and the J gene end by 2 bases; junction bases not matched to a gene: 8. The CDR3 contains 17 residues. Germline V gene data show CDR1 as MGHRA and CDR2 as YSYEKL. The DNA of the CDR3 is TGCGCCAGCAGCCAAGTACAGACAGGGCTGGGCAATCAGCCCCAGCATTTT. This gives the protein CASSQVQTGLGNQPQHF.

The chain uses TRBV7-8 and TRBJ2-4; 10 bases agree with TRBD1. The V gene end was trimmed by 7 bases and the J gene end by 6 bases; junction bases not matched to a gene: 9. Germline V gene sequence: CDR1 SGHVS, CDR2 FQNEAQ. The CDR3 runs 15 residues. The CDR3 is CASTPRRDRGNIQYF. CDR3 in DNA: TGTGCCAGCACCCCAAGGAGGGACAGGGGAAACATTCAGTACTTC. The full variable domain, with the rest looked up from reference TRBV7-8 and TRBJ2-4, is GAGVSQSPRYKVAKRGQDVALRCDPISGHVSLFWYQQALGQGPEFLTYFQNEAQLDKSGLPSDRFFAERPEGSVSTLKIQRTQQEDSAVYLCASTPRRDRGNIQYFGAGTRLSVL.